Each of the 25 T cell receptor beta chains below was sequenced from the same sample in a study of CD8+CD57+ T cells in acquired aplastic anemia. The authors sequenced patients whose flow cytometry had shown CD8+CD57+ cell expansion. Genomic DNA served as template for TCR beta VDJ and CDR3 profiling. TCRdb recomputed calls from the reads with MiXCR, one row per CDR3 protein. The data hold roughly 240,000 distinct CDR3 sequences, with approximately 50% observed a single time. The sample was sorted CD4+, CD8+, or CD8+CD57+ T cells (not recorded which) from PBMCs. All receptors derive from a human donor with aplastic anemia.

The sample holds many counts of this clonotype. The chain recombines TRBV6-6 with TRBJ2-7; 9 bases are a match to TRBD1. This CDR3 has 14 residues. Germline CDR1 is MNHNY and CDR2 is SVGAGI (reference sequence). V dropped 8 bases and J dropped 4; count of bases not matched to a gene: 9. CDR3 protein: CASEQGQGGYEQYF. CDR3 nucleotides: TGTGCCAGCGAGCAGGGACAGGGCGGATACGAGCAGTACTTC.

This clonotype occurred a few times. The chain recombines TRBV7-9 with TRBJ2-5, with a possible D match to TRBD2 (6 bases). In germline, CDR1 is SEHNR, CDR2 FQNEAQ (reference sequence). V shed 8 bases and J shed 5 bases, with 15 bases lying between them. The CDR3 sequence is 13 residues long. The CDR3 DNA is TGTGCCAGCGGACACGGGGGTTACGAGACCCAGTACTTC. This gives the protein CASGHGGYETQYF.

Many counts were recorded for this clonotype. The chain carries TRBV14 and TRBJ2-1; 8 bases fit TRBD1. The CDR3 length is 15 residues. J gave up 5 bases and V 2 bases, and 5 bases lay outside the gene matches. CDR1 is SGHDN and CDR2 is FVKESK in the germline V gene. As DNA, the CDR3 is TGTGCCAGCAGCCAACCGGGACAGGCCAACAATGAGCAGTTCTTC. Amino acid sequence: CASSQPGQANNEQFF.

CDR3 amino acids: CASSTMAVVREQYF. The CDR3 coding sequence is TGTGCCAGCAGTACGATGGCCGTGGTGCGTGAGCAGTACTTC. V usage is TRBV25-1 and J usage is TRBJ2-7; no firm D call. Germline CDR1 and CDR2: MGHDK and SYGVNS. This CDR3 region has 14 residues. Trimming left V 5 bases short and J 7 bases short, with 18 bases between.

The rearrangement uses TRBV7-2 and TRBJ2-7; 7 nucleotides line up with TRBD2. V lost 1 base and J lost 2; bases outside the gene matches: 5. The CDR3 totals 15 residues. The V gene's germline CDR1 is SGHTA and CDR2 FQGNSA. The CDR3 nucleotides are TGTGCCAGCAGCTTAGTAGGTGGGGGGGCCTACGAGCAGTACTTC. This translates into CASSLVGGGAYEQYF.

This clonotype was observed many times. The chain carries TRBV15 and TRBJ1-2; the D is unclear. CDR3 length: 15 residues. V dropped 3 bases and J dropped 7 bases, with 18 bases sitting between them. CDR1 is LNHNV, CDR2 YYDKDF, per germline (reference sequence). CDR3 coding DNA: TGTGCCACCAGCAGTGAAATGAACACTCGTTCTGGCTACACCTTC. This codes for CATSSEMNTRSGYTF.

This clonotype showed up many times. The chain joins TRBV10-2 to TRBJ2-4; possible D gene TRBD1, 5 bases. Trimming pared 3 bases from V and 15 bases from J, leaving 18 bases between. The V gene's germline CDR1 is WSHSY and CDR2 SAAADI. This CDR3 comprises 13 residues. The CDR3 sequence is CASSETDTYNRYF. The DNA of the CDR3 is TGCGCCAGCAGTGAAACGGACACCTATAATCGGTACTTC.

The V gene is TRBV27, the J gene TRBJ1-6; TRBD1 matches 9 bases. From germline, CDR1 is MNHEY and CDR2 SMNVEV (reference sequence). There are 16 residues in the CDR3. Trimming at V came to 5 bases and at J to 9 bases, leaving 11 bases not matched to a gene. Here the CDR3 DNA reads TGTGCCAGCAGTCCATATGTGGGACAGGGAAGTTCACCCCTCCACTTT. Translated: CASSPYVGQGSSPLHF.

In nucleotides, the CDR3 is TGTGCCAGTAGTATTAGGGGAGCGAATGGCTACACCTTC. Translation gives CASSIRGANGYTF. The J gene is TRBJ1-2, the V gene TRBV19, with D possibly matching TRBD1 (5 bases). The CDR3 runs 13 residues. V shed 3 bases and J shed 6 bases, with 11 bases lying between them. From germline, CDR1 is LNHDA and CDR2 SQIVND (reference sequence).

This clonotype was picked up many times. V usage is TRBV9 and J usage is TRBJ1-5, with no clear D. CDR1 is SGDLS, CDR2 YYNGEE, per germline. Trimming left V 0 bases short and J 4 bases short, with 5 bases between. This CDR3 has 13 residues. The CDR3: CASSVAGNQPQHF. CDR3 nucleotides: TGTGCCAGCAGCGTAGCCGGGAATCAGCCCCAGCATTTT.

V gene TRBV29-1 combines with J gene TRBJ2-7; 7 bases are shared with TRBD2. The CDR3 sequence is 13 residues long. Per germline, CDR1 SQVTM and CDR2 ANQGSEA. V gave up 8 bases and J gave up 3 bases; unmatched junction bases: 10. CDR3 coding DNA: TGCAGCTTAGAAAGCGGGATCGGCTACGAGCAGTACTTC. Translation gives CSLESGIGYEQYF.

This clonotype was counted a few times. CDR3 DNA sequence: TGTGCCAGCAGCGAGGACAGGGGAAATTCACCCCTCCACTTT. Protein: CASSEDRGNSPLHF. V gene TRBV7-2 combines with J gene TRBJ1-6; 9 nucleotides match TRBD1. The CDR3 is made up of 14 amino acids. V dropped 5 bases and J dropped 7; count of bases not matched to a gene: 3. CDR1 and CDR2 from the germline V gene are SGHTA and FQGNSA.

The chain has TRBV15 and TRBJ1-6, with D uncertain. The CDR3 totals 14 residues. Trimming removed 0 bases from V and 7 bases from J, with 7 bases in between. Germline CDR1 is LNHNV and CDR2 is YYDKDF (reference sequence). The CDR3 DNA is TGTGCCACCAGCAGAGATCTGGGGAATTCACCCCTCCACTTT. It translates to CATSRDLGNSPLHF.

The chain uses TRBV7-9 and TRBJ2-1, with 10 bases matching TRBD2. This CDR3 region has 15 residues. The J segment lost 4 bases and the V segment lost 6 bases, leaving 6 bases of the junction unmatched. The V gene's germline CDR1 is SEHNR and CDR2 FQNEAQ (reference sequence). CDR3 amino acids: CASRSRTSGYNEQFF. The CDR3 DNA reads TGTGCCAGCAGAAGTCGGACTAGCGGTTACAATGAGCAGTTCTTC.

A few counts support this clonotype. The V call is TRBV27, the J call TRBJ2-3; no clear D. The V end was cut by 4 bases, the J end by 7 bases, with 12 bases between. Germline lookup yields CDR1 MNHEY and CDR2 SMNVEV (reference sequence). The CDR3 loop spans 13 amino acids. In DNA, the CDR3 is TGTGCCAGCAGTTCTACACCGATGCATACGCAGTATTTT. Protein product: CASSSTPMHTQYF.

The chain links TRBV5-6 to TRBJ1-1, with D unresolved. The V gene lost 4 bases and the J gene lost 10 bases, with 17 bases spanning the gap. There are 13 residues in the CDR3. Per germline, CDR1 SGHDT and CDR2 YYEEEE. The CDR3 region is CASSHGREYLAFF. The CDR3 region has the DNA TGTGCCAGCAGCCATGGGAGGGAATATTTAGCTTTCTTT.

The CDR3 is CASSANGNTIYF. In DNA, the CDR3 is TGTGCCAGCAGCGCCAACGGAAACACCATATATTTT. The V and J genes are TRBV9 and TRBJ1-3, with D uncertain. V lost 3 bases, J lost 4 bases, and 5 bases lay in between. The CDR3 runs to 12 residues. Germline CDR1 reads SGDLS; CDR2 reads YYNGEE. The full variable domain, in which reference TRBV9 and TRBJ1-3 provide the parts outside the CDR3, is DSGVTQTPKHLITATGQRVTLRCSPRSGDLSVYWYQQSLDQGLQFLIQYYNGEERAKGNILERFSAQQFPDLHSELNLSSLELGDSALYFCASSANGNTIYFGEGSWLTVV.

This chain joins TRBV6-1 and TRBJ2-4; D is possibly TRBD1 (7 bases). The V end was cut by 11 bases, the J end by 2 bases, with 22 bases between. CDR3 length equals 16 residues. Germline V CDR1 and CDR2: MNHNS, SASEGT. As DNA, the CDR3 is TGTGCCGGGGGGCAGGGGGGCTTATTGACCAAAAACATTCAGTACTTC. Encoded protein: CAGGQGGLLTKNIQYF.

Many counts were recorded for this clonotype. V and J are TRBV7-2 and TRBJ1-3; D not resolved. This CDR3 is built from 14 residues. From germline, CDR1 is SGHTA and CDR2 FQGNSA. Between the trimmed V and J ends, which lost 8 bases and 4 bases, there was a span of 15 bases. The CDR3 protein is CASLESGPGNTIYF. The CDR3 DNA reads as TGTGCCAGCCTTGAGTCGGGTCCGGGAAACACCATATATTTT. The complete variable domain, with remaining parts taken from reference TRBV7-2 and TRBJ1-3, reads GAGVSQSPSNKVTEKGKDVELRCDPISGHTALYWYRQSLGQGLEFLIYFQGNSAPDKSGLPSDRFSAERTGGSVSTLTIQRTQQEDSAVYLCASLESGPGNTIYFGEGSWLTVV.

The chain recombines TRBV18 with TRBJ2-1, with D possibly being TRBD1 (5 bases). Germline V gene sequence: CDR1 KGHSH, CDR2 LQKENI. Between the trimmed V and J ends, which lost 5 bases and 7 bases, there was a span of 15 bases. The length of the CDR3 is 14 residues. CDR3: CASSSQGPINEQFF. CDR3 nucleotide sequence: TGTGCCAGCTCAAGCCAGGGTCCAATTAATGAGCAGTTCTTC.

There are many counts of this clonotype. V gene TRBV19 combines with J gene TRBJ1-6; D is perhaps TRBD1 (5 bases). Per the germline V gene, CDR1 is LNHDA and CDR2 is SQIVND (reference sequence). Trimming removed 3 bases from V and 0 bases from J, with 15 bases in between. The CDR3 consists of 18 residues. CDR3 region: CASSMLPGLSSYNSPLHF. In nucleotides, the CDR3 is TGTGCCAGTAGTATGCTTCCAGGGCTGAGCTCCTATAATTCACCCCTCCACTTT.

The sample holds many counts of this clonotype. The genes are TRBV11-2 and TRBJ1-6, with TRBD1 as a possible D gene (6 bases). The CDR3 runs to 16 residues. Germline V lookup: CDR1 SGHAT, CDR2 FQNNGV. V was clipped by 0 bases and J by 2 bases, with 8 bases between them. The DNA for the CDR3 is TGTGCCAGCAGCTTAGATAGGGGGACCTATAATTCACCCCTCCACTTT. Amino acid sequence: CASSLDRGTYNSPLHF.

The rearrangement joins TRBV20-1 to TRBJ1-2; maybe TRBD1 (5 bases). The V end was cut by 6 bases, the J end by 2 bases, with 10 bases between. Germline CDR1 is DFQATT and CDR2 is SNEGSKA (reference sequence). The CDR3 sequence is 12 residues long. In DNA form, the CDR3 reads TGCAGTGCCCGGGACGGGAACTATGGCTACACCTTC. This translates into CSARDGNYGYTF.

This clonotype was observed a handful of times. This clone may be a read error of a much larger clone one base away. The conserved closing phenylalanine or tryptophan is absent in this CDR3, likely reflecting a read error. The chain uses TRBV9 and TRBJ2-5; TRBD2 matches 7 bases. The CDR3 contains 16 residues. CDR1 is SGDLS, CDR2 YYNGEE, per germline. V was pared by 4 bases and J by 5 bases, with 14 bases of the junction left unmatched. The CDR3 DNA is TGTGCCAGCAGCCCTCCTTTGGGGGAGGGAGGCGAGACCCAGTACTCC. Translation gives CASSPPLGEGGETQYS.

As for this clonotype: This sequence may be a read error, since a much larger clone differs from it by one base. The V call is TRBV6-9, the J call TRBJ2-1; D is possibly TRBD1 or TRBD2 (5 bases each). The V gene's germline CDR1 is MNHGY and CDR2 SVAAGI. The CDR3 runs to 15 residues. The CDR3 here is CASSEPPGTYNERFF. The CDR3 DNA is TGTGCCAGCAGTGAACCGCCAGGGACCTACAATGAGCGGTTCTTC.